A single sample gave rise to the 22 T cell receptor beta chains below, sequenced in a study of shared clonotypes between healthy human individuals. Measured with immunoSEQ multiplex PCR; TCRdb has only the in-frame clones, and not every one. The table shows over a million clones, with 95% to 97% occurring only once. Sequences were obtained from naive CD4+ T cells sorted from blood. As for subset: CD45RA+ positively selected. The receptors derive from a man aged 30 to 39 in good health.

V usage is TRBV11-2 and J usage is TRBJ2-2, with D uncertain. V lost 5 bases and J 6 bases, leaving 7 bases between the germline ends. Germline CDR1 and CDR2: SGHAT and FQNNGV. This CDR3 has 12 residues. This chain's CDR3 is CASSLTSGELFF. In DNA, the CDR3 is TGTGCCAGCAGCCTGACTTCCGGGGAGCTGTTTTTT.

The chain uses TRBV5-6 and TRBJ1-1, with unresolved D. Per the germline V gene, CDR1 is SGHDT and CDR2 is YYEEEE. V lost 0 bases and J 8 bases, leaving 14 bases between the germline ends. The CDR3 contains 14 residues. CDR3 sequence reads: CASSLGRRREEAFF. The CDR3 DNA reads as TGTGCCAGCAGCTTGGGTCGCCGACGTGAGGAAGCTTTCTTT.

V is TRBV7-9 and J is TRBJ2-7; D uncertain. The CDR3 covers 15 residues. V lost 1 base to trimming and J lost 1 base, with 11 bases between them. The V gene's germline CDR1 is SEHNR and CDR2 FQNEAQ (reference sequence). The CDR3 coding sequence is TGTGCCAGCAGCTTAGAGTTAGGGCGATCCTACGAGCAGTACTTC. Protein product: CASSLELGRSYEQYF.

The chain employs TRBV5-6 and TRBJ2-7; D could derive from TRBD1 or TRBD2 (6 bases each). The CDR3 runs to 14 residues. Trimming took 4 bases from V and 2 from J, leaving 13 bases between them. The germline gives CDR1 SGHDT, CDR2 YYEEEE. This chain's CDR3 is CASSAGHRAYEQYF. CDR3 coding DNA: TGTGCCAGCAGCGCGGGACACAGAGCCTACGAGCAGTACTTC. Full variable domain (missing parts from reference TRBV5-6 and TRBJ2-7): DAGVTQSPTHLIKTRGQQVTLRCSPKSGHDTVSWYQQALGQGPQFIFQYYEEEERQRGNFPDRFSGHQFPNYSSELNVNALLLGDSALYLCASSAGHRAYEQYFGPGTRLTVT.

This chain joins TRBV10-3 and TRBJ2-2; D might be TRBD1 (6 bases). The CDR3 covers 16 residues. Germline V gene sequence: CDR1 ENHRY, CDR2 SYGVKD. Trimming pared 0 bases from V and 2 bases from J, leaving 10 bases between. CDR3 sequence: CAISESRQANTGELFF. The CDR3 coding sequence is TGTGCCATCAGTGAGTCGAGACAGGCCAACACCGGGGAGCTGTTTTTT.

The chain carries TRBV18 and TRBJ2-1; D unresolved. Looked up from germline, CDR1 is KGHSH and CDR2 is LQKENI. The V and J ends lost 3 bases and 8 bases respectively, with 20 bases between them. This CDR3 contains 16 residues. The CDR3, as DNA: TGTGCCAGCTCACCGCCAGGTTCCCCCGGTCATCATGAGCAGTTCTTC. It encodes CASSPPGSPGHHEQFF.

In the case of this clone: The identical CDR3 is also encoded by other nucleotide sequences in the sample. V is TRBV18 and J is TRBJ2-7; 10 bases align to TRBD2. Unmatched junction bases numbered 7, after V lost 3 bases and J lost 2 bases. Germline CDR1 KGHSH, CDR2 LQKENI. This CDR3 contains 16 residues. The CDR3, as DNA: TGTGCCAGCTCACCTCGGACTAGCGGTATCACCTACGAGCAGTACTTC. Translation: CASSPRTSGITYEQYF.

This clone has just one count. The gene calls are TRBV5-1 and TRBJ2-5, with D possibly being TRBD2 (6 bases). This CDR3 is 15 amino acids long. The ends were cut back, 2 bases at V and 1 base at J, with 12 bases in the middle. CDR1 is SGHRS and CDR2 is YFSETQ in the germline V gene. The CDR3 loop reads CASSFGLASQETQYF. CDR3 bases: TGCGCCAGCAGCTTTGGGCTAGCGAGCCAAGAGACCCAGTACTTC.

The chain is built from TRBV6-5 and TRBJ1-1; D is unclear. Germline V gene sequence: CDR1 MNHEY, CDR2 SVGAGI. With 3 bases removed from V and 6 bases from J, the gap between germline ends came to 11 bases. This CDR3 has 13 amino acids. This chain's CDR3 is CASSYESQAEAFF. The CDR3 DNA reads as TGTGCCAGCAGTTATGAGAGTCAGGCTGAAGCTTTCTTT.

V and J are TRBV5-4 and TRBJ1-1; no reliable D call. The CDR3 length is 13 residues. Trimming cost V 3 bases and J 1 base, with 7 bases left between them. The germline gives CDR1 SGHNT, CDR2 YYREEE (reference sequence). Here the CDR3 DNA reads TGTGCCAGCAGCTGGACGGAGAACACTGAAGCTTTCTTT. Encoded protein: CASSWTENTEAFF.

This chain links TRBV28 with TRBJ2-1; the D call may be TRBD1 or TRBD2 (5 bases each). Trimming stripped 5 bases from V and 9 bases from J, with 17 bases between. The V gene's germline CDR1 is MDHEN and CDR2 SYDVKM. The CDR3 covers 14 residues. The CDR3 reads CASSPDGRDGEQFF. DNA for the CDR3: TGTGCCAGCAGTCCCGACGGACGGGACGGTGAGCAGTTCTTC.

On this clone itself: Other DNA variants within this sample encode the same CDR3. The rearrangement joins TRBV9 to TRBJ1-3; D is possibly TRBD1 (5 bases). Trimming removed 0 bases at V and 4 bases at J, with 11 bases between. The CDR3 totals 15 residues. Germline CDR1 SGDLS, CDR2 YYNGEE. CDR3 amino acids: CASSVGQGKGNTIYF. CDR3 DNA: TGTGCCAGCAGCGTAGGTCAGGGTAAGGGAAACACCATATATTTT.

CDR3 nucleotides: TGTGCCAGCAGCTTCTTAACCGGGACCTTGAACACCGGGGAGCTGTTTTTT. It translates to CASSFLTGTLNTGELFF. The chain is built from TRBV7-2 and TRBJ2-2; D is possibly TRBD1 or TRBD2 (5 bases each). This CDR3 region has 17 residues. Trimming stripped 3 bases from V and 1 base from J, with 15 bases between. Germline CDR1 is SGHTA and CDR2 is FQGNSA. Complete variable domain (other parts from reference TRBV7-2 and TRBJ2-2): GAGVSQSPSNKVTEKGKDVELRCDPISGHTALYWYRQSLGQGLEFLIYFQGNSAPDKSGLPSDRFSAERTGGSVSTLTIQRTQQEDSAVYLCASSFLTGTLNTGELFFGEGSRLTVL.

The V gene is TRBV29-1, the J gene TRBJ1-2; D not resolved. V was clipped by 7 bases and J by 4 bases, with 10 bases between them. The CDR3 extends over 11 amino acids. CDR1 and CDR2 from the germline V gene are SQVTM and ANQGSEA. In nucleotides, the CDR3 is TGCAGCGCCAGTGTGCGCTATGGCTACACCTTC. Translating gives CSASVRYGYTF.

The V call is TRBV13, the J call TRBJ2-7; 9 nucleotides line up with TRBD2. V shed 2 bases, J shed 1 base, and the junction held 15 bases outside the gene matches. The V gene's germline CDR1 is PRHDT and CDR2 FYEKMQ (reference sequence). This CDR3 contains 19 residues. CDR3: CASSLFRGGLAPVSYEQYF. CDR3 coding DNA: TGTGCCAGCAGCTTATTCAGGGGAGGACTAGCGCCCGTTTCCTACGAGCAGTACTTC. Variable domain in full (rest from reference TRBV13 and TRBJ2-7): AAGVIQSPRHLIKEKRETATLKCYPIPRHDTVYWYQQGPGQDPQFLISFYEKMQSDKGSIPDRFSAQQFSDYHSELNMSSLELGDSALYFCASSLFRGGLAPVSYEQYFGPGTRLTVT.

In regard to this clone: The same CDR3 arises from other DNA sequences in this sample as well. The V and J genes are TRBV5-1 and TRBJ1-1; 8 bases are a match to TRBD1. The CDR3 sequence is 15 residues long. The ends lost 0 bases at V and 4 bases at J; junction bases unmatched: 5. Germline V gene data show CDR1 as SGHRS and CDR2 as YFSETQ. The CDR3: CASSLDPGGVTEAFF. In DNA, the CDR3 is TGCGCCAGCAGCTTGGATCCAGGGGGCGTCACTGAAGCTTTCTTT.

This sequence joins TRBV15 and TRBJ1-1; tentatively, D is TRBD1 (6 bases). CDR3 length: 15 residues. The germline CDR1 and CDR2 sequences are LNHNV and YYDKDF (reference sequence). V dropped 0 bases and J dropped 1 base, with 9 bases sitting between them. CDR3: CATSRDLGGNTEAFF. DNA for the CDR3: TGTGCCACCAGCAGAGATCTAGGGGGGAACACTGAAGCTTTCTTT.

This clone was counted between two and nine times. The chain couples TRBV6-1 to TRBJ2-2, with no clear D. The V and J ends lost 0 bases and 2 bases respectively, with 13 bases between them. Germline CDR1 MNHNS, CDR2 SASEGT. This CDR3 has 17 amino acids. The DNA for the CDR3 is TGTGCCAGCAGTGAAGCTTTCGGAAACAGTAACACCGGGGAGCTGTTTTTT. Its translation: CASSEAFGNSNTGELFF.

CDR3 amino acids: CASSLRQGSGYYGYTF. In DNA, the CDR3 is TGTGCCAGCAGTTTACGACAGGGTTCTGGGTACTATGGCTACACCTTC. The genes are TRBV28 and TRBJ1-2; TRBD1 aligns across 7 bases. The CDR3 has 16 residues. Germline CDR1 and CDR2: MDHEN and SYDVKM. After removal of 2 bases from V and 3 bases from J, the junction contained 9 bases not matched to a gene.

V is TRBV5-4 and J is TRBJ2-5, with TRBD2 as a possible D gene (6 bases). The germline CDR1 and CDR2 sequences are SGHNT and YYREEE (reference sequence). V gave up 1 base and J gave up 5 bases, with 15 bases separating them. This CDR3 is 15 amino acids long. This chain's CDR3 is CASSLREDPWETQYF. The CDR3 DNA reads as TGTGCCAGCAGCTTGAGGGAGGATCCATGGGAGACCCAGTACTTC.

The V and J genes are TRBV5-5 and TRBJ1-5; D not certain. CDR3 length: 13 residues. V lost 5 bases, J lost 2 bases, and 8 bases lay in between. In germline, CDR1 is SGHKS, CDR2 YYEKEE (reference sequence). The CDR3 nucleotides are TGTGCCAGCAGACACAGCGGCAATCAGCCCCAGCATTTT. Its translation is CASRHSGNQPQHF. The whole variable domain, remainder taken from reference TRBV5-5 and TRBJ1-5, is DAGVTQSPTHLIKTRGQQVTLRCSPISGHKSVSWYQQVLGQGPQFIFQYYEKEERGRGNFPDRFSARQFPNYSSELNVNALLLGDSALYLCASRHSGNQPQHFGDGTRLSIL.

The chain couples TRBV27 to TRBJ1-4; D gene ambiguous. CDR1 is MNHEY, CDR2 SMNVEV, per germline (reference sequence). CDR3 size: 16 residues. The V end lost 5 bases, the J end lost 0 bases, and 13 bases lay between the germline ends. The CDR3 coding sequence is TGTGCCAGCAGTCCCCTGAGCCTCACAACTAATGAAAAACTGTTTTTT. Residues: CASSPLSLTTNEKLFF.